The sequence of this T cell receptor (beta chain) was determined in a study of cytomegalovirus exposure and HLA in healthy donors. The primer mix had 60 Vbeta and 13 Jbeta primers. Source study methods: In a later analysis, roughly 86 million unique TCR beta chains included roughly 11 million shared by two or more donors. TCRdb's table, derived via immunoSEQ multiplex PCR, lists solely in-frame clones and lacks some. V, J and clone size were drawn from that table, and D and trimming were deduced from the DNA. The table lists fewer than 200,000 clones, about four fifths of them singletons. As for this clone: Its specificity is unknown.

Germline CDR1 is SGHTA and CDR2 is FQGTGA. V lost 6 bases, J lost 7 bases, and 13 bases stayed unmatched. This CDR3 has 16 amino acids. Study-level results: In vitro experiments confirmed that three CMV-associated chains were specific for CMV antigens. Investigators reported over 150 TCR beta chains as tied to cytomegalovirus.

The source of this sequence is a man aged 45 to 65 in good health and CMV-seronegative. The rearrangement uses TRBV7-3 and TRBJ2-2; TRBD1 aligns across 8 bases. Material: PBMCs. CDR3: CASSSGTGGKGGELFF. The CDR3 DNA reads TGTGCCAGCAGTTCCGGAACAGGGGGGAAGGGCGGGGAGCTGTTTTTT.